This passage covers 8 T cell receptor beta chains from one sample sequenced in a study of blood T cell repertoires in COVID-19 (dated by TCRdb to the early 2020s). Library preparation employed the immunoSEQ multiplex PCR assay. The clones in this table, taken by TCRdb from immuneACCESS, are in-frame only. Not every clone is retained; where verified, under half of the shortfall comes from an unresolved V gene, and the cause of the rest is unknown. The sample profile shows about 440,000 clones; around nine tenths of them were found once. The ten largest account for about 4.5% of the sample. Sample: peripheral blood. The receptor set was obtained from a woman aged 25 to 39 with acute or convalescent COVID-19.

The rearrangement uses TRBV6-1 and TRBJ2-7; TRBD1 matches 8 bases. CDR3 size: 14 residues. V dropped 3 bases and J dropped 2; count of bases not matched to a gene: 3. The germline V gene encodes CDR1 MNHNS and CDR2 SASEGT. The CDR3 region has the DNA TGTGCCAGCAGTGATGGCAGGGGGCCCTACGAGCAGTACTTC. Protein sequence: CASSDGRGPYEQYF.

This sequence joins TRBV5-5 and TRBJ2-5; 11 nucleotides agree with TRBD2. This CDR3 region has 18 residues. With 0 bases clipped from V and 3 bases from J, the junction kept 10 bases outside the gene matches. Germline lookup yields CDR1 SGHKS and CDR2 YYEKEE (reference sequence). The CDR3 sequence is CASSLGLAGRLIEETQYF. CDR3 nucleotide sequence: TGTGCCAGCAGCTTGGGACTAGCGGGGAGGCTTATTGAAGAGACCCAGTACTTC.

On this clone itself: Other DNA variants within this sample encode the same CDR3. Written as DNA, the CDR3 is TGTGCCAGCAGTTTCCAGGAAAACACTGAAGCTTTCTTT. This encodes CASSFQENTEAFF. The rearrangement uses TRBV27 and TRBJ1-1; D uncertain. V was trimmed by 3 bases and J by 2 bases, leaving 7 bases between them. CDR3 length equals 13 residues. CDR1 MNHEY and CDR2 SMNVEV come from the germline V gene (reference sequence).

The rearrangement links TRBV5-6 to TRBJ1-2; 9 nucleotides align to TRBD1. CDR1 and CDR2 (germline): SGHDT, YYEEEE. This CDR3 spans 15 amino acids. V was clipped by 2 bases and J by 4 bases; unmatched bases: 6. In DNA form, the CDR3 reads TGTGCCAGCAGCTTAGTGCAGGGACAGGGCTATGGCTACACCTTC. Residues: CASSLVQGQGYGYTF.

This clone has only a few counts. The V gene is TRBV5-1, the J gene TRBJ2-3; 8 nucleotides match TRBD1. Germline-derived CDR1 and CDR2 are SGHRS and YFSETQ. The J segment lost 14 bases and the V segment lost 5 bases, leaving 7 bases of the junction unmatched. The CDR3 is made up of 11 amino acids. CDR3 sequence reads: CASRQGAVGYF. The CDR3 nucleotides read TGCGCCAGCAGGCAGGGGGCGGTTGGGTATTTT.

The rearrangement uses TRBV13 and TRBJ2-2; a possible D gene is TRBD1 (5 bases). Germline V gives CDR1 PRHDT, CDR2 FYEKMQ (reference sequence). The V end was cut by 2 bases, the J end by 6 bases, with 7 bases between. CDR3 length: 13 residues. CDR3 DNA: TGTGCCAGCAGCTTACAGGGCTCCGGGGAGCTGTTTTTT. It specifies CASSLQGSGELFF.

This chain uses TRBV27 with TRBJ1-4; 10 positions match TRBD1. The V gene end was trimmed by 4 bases and the J gene end by 6 bases; junction bases not matched to a gene: 8. CDR3 length: 16 residues. Germline V CDR1 and CDR2: MNHEY, SMNVEV (reference sequence). The CDR3 DNA sequence: TGTGCCAGCAGTTCCCTCCCGGGACAGGGGTATGAAAAACTGTTTTTT. Residues: CASSSLPGQGYEKLFF.

The chain has TRBV12-3 or TRBV12-4 and TRBJ2-4, with D unresolved. Trimming removed 5 bases from V and 0 bases from J, with 5 bases in between. This CDR3 has 13 amino acids. As DNA, the CDR3 is TGTGCCAGCAGTCCGTTAGCCAAAAACATTCAGTACTTC. Residues: CASSPLAKNIQYF.